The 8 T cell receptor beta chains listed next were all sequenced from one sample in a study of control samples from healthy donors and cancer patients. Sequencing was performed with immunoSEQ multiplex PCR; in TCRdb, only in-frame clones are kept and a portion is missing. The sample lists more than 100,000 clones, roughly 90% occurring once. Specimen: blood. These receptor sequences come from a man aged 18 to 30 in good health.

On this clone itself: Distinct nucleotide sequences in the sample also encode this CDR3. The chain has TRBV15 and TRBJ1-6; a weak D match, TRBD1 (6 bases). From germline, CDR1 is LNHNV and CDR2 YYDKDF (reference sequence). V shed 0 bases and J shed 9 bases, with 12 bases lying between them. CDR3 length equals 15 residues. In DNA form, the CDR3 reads TGTGCCACCAGCAGAGATCAGGGGTCCGTTTCACCCCTCCACTTT. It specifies CATSRDQGSVSPLHF.

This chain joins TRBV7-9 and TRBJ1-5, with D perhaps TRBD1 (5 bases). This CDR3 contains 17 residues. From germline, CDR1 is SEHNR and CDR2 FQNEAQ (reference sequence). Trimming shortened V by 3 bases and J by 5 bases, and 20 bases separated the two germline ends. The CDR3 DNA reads TGTGCCAGCAGCTTGGGGCAGGGAGATTATCCCTATCAGCCCCAGCATTTT. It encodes CASSLGQGDYPYQPQHF.

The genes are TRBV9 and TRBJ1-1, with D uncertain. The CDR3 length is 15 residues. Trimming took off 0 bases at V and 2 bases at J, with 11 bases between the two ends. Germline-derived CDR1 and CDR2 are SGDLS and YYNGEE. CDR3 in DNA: TGTGCCAGCAGCGTAGGGGTTGTACTAAACACTGAAGCTTTCTTT. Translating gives CASSVGVVLNTEAFF.

CDR3 nucleotide sequence: TGCGCCAGCAGTGACGGAGATAGCGAGCAGTACTTC. It yields the protein CASSDGDSEQYF. This chain joins TRBV10-1 and TRBJ2-7; D remains unclear. CDR1 is WNHNN and CDR2 is SYGVQD in the germline V gene (reference sequence). The CDR3 is 12 residues long. Trimming shortened V by 3 bases and J by 6 bases, and 9 bases separated the two germline ends.

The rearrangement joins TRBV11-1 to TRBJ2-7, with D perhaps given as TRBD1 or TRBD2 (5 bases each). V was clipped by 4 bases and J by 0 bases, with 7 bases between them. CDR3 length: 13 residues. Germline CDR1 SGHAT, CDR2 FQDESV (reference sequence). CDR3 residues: CASSSGASYEQYF. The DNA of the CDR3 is TGTGCCAGCAGCTCCGGGGCCTCCTACGAGCAGTACTTC.

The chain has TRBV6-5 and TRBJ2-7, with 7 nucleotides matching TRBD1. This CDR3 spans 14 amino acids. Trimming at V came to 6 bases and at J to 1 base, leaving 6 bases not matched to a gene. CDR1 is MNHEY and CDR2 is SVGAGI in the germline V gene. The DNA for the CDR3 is TGTGCCAGCAGACCCCGACAGGGATCCTACGAGCAGTACTTC. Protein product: CASRPRQGSYEQYF.

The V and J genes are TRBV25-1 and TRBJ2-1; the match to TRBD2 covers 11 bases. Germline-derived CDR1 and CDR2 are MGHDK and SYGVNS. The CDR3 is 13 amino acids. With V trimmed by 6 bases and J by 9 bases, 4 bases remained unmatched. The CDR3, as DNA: TGTGCCAGCAGGACTAGCGGGGCCGGTGAGCAGTTCTTC. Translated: CASRTSGAGEQFF.

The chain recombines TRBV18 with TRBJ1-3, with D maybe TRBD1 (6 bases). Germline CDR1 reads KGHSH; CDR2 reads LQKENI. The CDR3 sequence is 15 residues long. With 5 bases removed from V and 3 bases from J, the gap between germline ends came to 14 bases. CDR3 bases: TGTGCCAGCTCAACGAAACAGGGACGTGGAAACACCATATATTTT. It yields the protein CASSTKQGRGNTIYF.